The 22 T cell receptor beta chains below come from one sample, sequenced in a study of blood T cell repertoires in COVID-19. Profiling relied on immunoSEQ multiplex PCR, and the TCRdb table lists in-frame clones only, not all of them. Here the sample spans 120,000 to 150,000 clones, 80% being singletons. Sample: peripheral blood. The receptors were sampled from a man aged 55 to 70 with active or convalescent COVID-19.

This chain joins TRBV7-2 and TRBJ1-4; TRBD1 aligns across 9 bases. CDR3 length equals 15 residues. V was pared by 3 bases and J by 7 bases, with 6 bases of the junction left unmatched. The germline gives CDR1 SGHTA, CDR2 FQGNSA. The CDR3 DNA is TGTGCCAGCAGCTTGGGACAGGGAACGCGTGAAAAACTGTTTTTT. This codes for CASSLGQGTREKLFF.

CDR3 loop: CASSVTSGHNEQFF. CDR3 DNA: TGTGCCAGCAGCGTTACTAGCGGTCACAATGAGCAGTTCTTC. The V and J genes are TRBV7-9 and TRBJ2-1, with 8 bases identical to TRBD2. The CDR3 runs to 14 residues. Trimming removed 5 bases from V and 5 bases from J; junction bases left unmatched: 5. Germline assignment: CDR1 SEHNR and CDR2 FQNEAQ (reference sequence).

The chain carries TRBV5-1 and TRBJ1-1; D is undetermined. This CDR3 has 13 residues. CDR1 and CDR2 (germline): SGHRS, YFSETQ. Trimming stripped 4 bases from V and 5 bases from J, with 12 bases between. The DNA for the CDR3 is TGCGCCAGCAGCCTAACCAGGTCAACTGAAGCTTTCTTT. This translates into CASSLTRSTEAFF.

This clone has only a few counts. The V call is TRBV27, the J call TRBJ1-1; perhaps TRBD1 as D (5 bases). The CDR3 runs 16 residues. Deletions cut 7 bases from V and 1 base from J, with 19 bases between. Germline V gene sequence: CDR1 MNHEY, CDR2 SMNVEV (reference sequence). The CDR3: CASTSVRGGGNTEAFF. CDR3 bases: TGTGCCAGCACCTCCGTACGGGGCGGGGGGAACACTGAAGCTTTCTTT.

The chain has TRBV6-6 and TRBJ2-7; TRBD1 might be the D (6 bases). Germline CDR1 reads MNHNY; CDR2 reads SVGAGI (reference sequence). The V end was cut by 6 bases, the J end by 6 bases, with 15 bases between. The CDR3 length is 13 residues. The CDR3 is CASSLLTGSEQYF. CDR3 nucleotides: TGTGCCAGCAGCTTACTAACAGGGTCCGAGCAGTACTTC.

CDR3 in DNA: TGTGCCAGCAGTTTTCGGAGAATGAACACTGAAGCTTTCTTT. This encodes CASSFRRMNTEAFF. The chain is built from TRBV28 and TRBJ1-1; D unresolved. The V end lost 3 bases, the J end lost 0 bases, and 8 bases lay between the germline ends. Germline V gene sequence: CDR1 MDHEN, CDR2 SYDVKM. This CDR3 is built from 14 residues.

The V and J genes are TRBV29-1 and TRBJ1-1; D unclear. The V and J ends lost 3 bases and 5 bases respectively, with 10 bases between them. The CDR3 consists of 12 residues. CDR1 and CDR2 from the germline V gene are SQVTM and ANQGSEA. This CDR3 is CSVEPGGTEAFF. DNA of the CDR3: TGCAGCGTTGAGCCCGGTGGTACTGAAGCTTTCTTT. The complete variable domain, with remaining parts taken from reference TRBV29-1 and TRBJ1-1, reads SAVISQKPSRDICQRGTSLTIQCQVDSQVTMMFWYRQQPGQSLTLIATANQGSEATYESGFVIDKFPISRPNLTFSTLTVSNMSPEDSSIYLCSVEPGGTEAFFGQGTRLTVV.

In this sample, this clone turned up once. The DNA of the CDR3 is TGTGCCACCAGCGGGACTAGCGGCCTGGGGGAGCAGTACTTC. This codes for CATSGTSGLGEQYF. The chain has TRBV24-1 and TRBJ2-7, with 11 bases fitting TRBD2. The length of the CDR3 is 14 residues. Germline-derived CDR1 and CDR2 are KGHDR and SFDVKD. V lost 7 bases to trimming and J lost 7 bases; unmatched junction nucleotides: 8.

The rearrangement links TRBV29-1 to TRBJ2-2; 7 bases map to TRBD2. V lost 3 bases and J lost 5; bases outside the gene matches: 0. The CDR3 length is 12 residues. Germline assignment: CDR1 SQVTM and CDR2 ANQGSEA. DNA for the CDR3: TGCAGCGTTGAGGGGGGGACCGGGGAGCTGTTTTTT. This gives the protein CSVEGGTGELFF.

CDR3 sequence (DNA): TGTGCCATCTCAGGGGTGGGAGAGTCGGCCGGGGAGCTGTTTTTT. This codes for CAISGVGESAGELFF. The chain carries TRBV10-3 and TRBJ2-2, with D tentatively TRBD1 (6 bases). Trimming shortened V by 8 bases and J by 6 bases, and 19 bases separated the two germline ends. CDR1 and CDR2 (germline): ENHRY, SYGVKD. This CDR3 has 15 residues.

The rearrangement joins TRBV5-4 to TRBJ2-6; TRBD1 might be the D (6 bases). With 0 bases removed from V and 4 bases from J, the gap between germline ends came to 14 bases. The CDR3 totals 17 residues. The germline V gene has CDR1 SGHNT and CDR2 YYREEE (reference sequence). For the CDR3, the DNA is TGTGCCAGCAGCTTGGTTCTCACAGGGCCAGGGGCCAACGTCCTGACTTTC. The encoded protein is CASSLVLTGPGANVLTF.

This clone was seen more than once but under ten times. The chain joins TRBV19 to TRBJ2-1; 8 bases match TRBD2. The CDR3 is 12 residues long. J gave up 9 bases and V 7 bases, and 5 bases lay outside the gene matches. CDR1 is LNHDA, CDR2 SQIVND, per germline (reference sequence). The CDR3 bases are TGTGCCAGTACTCCCCGGGAGGGTGAGCAGTTCTTC. Translation gives CASTPREGEQFF.

This rearrangement joins TRBV11-2 to TRBJ2-1, with 10 bases lining up with TRBD2. This CDR3 has 15 amino acids. Germline V lookup: CDR1 SGHAT, CDR2 FQNNGV. V lost 3 bases to trimming and J lost 2 bases; unmatched junction nucleotides: 1. Here the CDR3 reads CASSFLAGAYNEQFF. In DNA, the CDR3 is TGTGCCAGCAGCTTTCTAGCGGGGGCCTACAATGAGCAGTTCTTC.

The chain carries TRBV28 and TRBJ2-7; 12 bases align to TRBD2. CDR3 size: 16 residues. The V segment lost 6 bases and the J segment 6 bases; nucleotides outside the gene matches: 12. Germline CDR1 MDHEN, CDR2 SYDVKM. As DNA, the CDR3 is TGTGCCAGCAGCCCCCCCCTAGCGGGAGGGGCGGGCGAGCAGTACTTC. It encodes CASSPPLAGGAGEQYF.

The chain couples TRBV9 to TRBJ2-7; possible D gene TRBD1, 8 bases. CDR1 is SGDLS, CDR2 YYNGEE, per germline. This CDR3 region has 18 residues. V lost 0 bases to trimming and J lost 2 bases, with 21 bases between them. For the CDR3, the DNA is TGTGCCAGCAGCGTAGCCCCCCAGGGGGCGGGGGCCACCTACGAGCAGTACTTC. It codes for CASSVAPQGAGATYEQYF.

V gene TRBV6-5 combines with J gene TRBJ1-2; 10 bases agree with TRBD1. The CDR3 has 16 amino acids. Germline CDR1 reads MNHEY; CDR2 reads SVGAGI. The trim removed 1 base at V and 3 bases at J, leaving 5 bases unmatched. The CDR3 loop is CASSYLPGTGDYGYTF. CDR3 coding DNA: TGTGCCAGCAGTTACTTACCCGGGACAGGGGACTATGGCTACACCTTC.

This clone was detected only a few times. This rearrangement joins TRBV29-1 to TRBJ2-7, with 9 bases matching TRBD2. Germline V gene sequence: CDR1 SQVTM, CDR2 ANQGSEA. The CDR3 sequence is 17 residues long. V lost 4 bases and J lost 0; bases outside the gene matches: 13. The DNA of the CDR3 is TGCAGCGTTGCCGGGCACGCTAGCGGGGTGAGCTCCTACGAGCAGTACTTC. Amino acids: CSVAGHASGVSSYEQYF.

The gene calls are TRBV19 and TRBJ1-4; D remains unclear. Trimming left V 4 bases short and J 10 bases short, with 10 bases between. The CDR3 has 12 residues. Germline values: CDR1 LNHDA, CDR2 SQIVND (reference sequence). The chain's CDR3 is CASSSLNSKLFF. The CDR3 nucleotides are TGTGCCAGTAGTAGTCTGAACTCAAAACTGTTTTTT. Based on the CDR3 plus reference TRBV19 and TRBJ1-4, the full variable domain is DGGITQSPKYLFRKEGQNVTLSCEQNLNHDAMYWYRQDPGQGLRLIYYSQIVNDFQKGDIAEGYSVSREKKESFPLTVTSAQKNPTAFYLCASSSLNSKLFFGSGTQLSVL.

This chain joins TRBV6-4 and TRBJ1-2, with TRBD1 matching over 7 bases. Per the germline V gene, CDR1 is MRHNA and CDR2 is SNTAGT. Germline trimming cut 0 bases from V and 4 bases from J; bases unmatched to any gene: 8. The CDR3 contains 16 residues. DNA for the CDR3: TGTGCCAGCAGTGACTCCGGGACAGCCTCCCCCTATGGCTACACCTTC. Translation gives CASSDSGTASPYGYTF.

This chain links TRBV6-5 with TRBJ2-2; 8 bases are shared with TRBD2. The CDR3 runs 15 residues. Germline CDR1 is MNHEY and CDR2 is SVGAGI. Trimming at V came to 6 bases and at J to 4 bases, leaving 7 bases not matched to a gene. CDR3 nucleotide sequence: TGTGCCAGCAGATTTAGCGGGAAGATCACCGGGGAGCTGTTTTTT. Its translation: CASRFSGKITGELFF.

The V gene is TRBV19, the J gene TRBJ2-7; possibly TRBD2 for D (7 bases). This CDR3 has 15 residues. With 5 bases removed from V and 4 bases from J, the gap between germline ends came to 18 bases. Per germline, CDR1 LNHDA and CDR2 SQIVND (reference sequence). CDR3 loop: CASSPRRGREYEQYF. The DNA of the CDR3 is TGTGCCAGTAGTCCCCGCCGGGGGCGGGAGTACGAGCAGTACTTC.

The V gene is TRBV6-4, the J gene TRBJ2-3; 11 bases map to TRBD2. The CDR3 runs to 16 residues. J was trimmed by 3 bases and V by 0 bases; bases with no gene match: 2. Germline lookup yields CDR1 MRHNA and CDR2 SNTAGT. CDR3 DNA: TGTGCCAGCAGTGACTCGGTAGCGGGAGGGACAGATACGCAGTATTTT. Translation: CASSDSVAGGTDTQYF.